The 8 T cell receptor beta chains listed next were all sequenced from one sample in a study of metastatic and nonmetastatic thyroid tumors. TCRdb reanalyzed the PCR reads with MiXCR. The table shows around 16,000 clones, with about 25% occurring only once. Patients had received no treatment of any kind before thyroid surgery. Sequences were obtained from blood. The receptor source for this set is a male donor with papillary thyroid cancer or a benign thyroid nodule (not recorded which). Some clones in this sample may be carry-over from other donors' samples.

This clone was seen ten or more times. The J gene is TRBJ1-1, the V gene TRBV28; possibly TRBD1 for D (5 bases). The CDR3 is 14 residues long. V was pared by 4 bases and J by 5 bases, with 14 bases between. Looked up from germline, CDR1 is MDHEN and CDR2 is SYDVKM. CDR3 coding DNA: TGTGCCAGCAGTTCCCCAGGGAGTCGGACTGAAGCTTTCTTT. This translates into CASSSPGSRTEAFF.

The chain is built from TRBV11-3 and TRBJ2-5; 7 bases are shared with TRBD1. The germline V gene encodes CDR1 SGHNT and CDR2 YENEEA. The V gene end was trimmed by 4 bases and the J gene end by 7 bases; junction bases not matched to a gene: 15. The CDR3 has 16 amino acids. The CDR3 DNA reads as TGTGCCAGCAGCTCCCTTCGGACAGGCCCAATAGGGACCCAGTACTTC. Its translation: CASSSLRTGPIGTQYF. Using reference TRBV11-3 and TRBJ2-5 for the parts outside the CDR3, the full variable domain is EAGVVQSPRYKIIEKKQPVAFWCNPISGHNTLYWYLQNLGQGPELLIRYENEEAVDDSQLPKDRFSAERLKGVDSTLKIQPAELGDSAVYLCASSSLRTGPIGTQYFGPGTRLLVL.

This clone was counted at least ten times. The rearrangement links TRBV3-1 to TRBJ2-4; 8 bases are shared with TRBD2. Trimming took 2 bases from V and 9 from J; bases not matched to a gene: 0. Germline CDR1 and CDR2: LGHDT and YNNKEL (reference sequence). The CDR3 runs to 12 residues. CDR3 sequence: CASSQTSGIQYF. The CDR3 region has the DNA TGTGCCAGCAGCCAAACTAGCGGCATTCAGTACTTC.

This clone was recorded many times. The gene calls are TRBV28 and TRBJ1-5; 12 bases are a match to TRBD1. Germline V CDR1 and CDR2: MDHEN, SYDVKM. The CDR3 has 15 amino acids. With V trimmed by 6 bases and J by 6 bases, 6 bases remained unmatched. As DNA, the CDR3 is TGTGCCAGCAGGAAGGGACAGGGGGCGGGTCAGCCCCAGCATTTT. Its protein is CASRKGQGAGQPQHF.

The table lists this clone with many counts. The chain combines TRBV3-1 with TRBJ1-4, with D unresolved. V was cut by 6 bases and J by 0 bases, with 11 bases left in between. From germline, CDR1 is LGHDT and CDR2 YNNKEL (reference sequence). The CDR3 has 15 amino acids. CDR3 in amino acids: CASSPIASTNEKLFF. CDR3 coding DNA: TGTGCCAGCAGTCCAATCGCCTCAACTAATGAAAAACTGTTTTTT.

The chain joins TRBV11-1 to TRBJ2-1; 10 bases map to TRBD2. The V gene's germline CDR1 is SGHAT and CDR2 FQDESV (reference sequence). The CDR3 has 17 residues. Germline trimming cut 4 bases from V and 7 bases from J; bases unmatched to any gene: 13. The CDR3 DNA reads TGTGCCAGCAGCTCCAGGGCTAGCGGGAGCCCTCGGAATGAGCAGTTCTTC. It yields the protein CASSSRASGSPRNEQFF.

This clone was observed many times. This chain links TRBV27 with TRBJ2-7, with D possibly TRBD1 on 6 matching bases. The length of the CDR3 is 13 residues. Deletions cut 6 bases from V and 4 bases from J, with 13 bases between. Germline loops: CDR1 MNHEY, CDR2 SMNVEV (reference sequence). DNA for the CDR3: TGTGCCAGCAGAATAGAAGGACAGTACGAGCAGTACTTC. Amino acid sequence: CASRIEGQYEQYF.

This clone occurred a few times. A junction end diverges from the germline sequence, so it may reflect a read error. This chain connects TRBV28 to TRBJ2-6; no clear D gene. CDR1 is MDHEN, CDR2 SYDVKM, per germline. The CDR3 contains 14 residues. Here the CDR3 reads CTSSTLPVANVLTF. In DNA, the CDR3 is TGTACCAGCAGTACCCTCCCGGTGGCCAACGTCCTGACTTTC.